This T cell receptor beta chain was sequenced in a study of blood T cells in healthy people across ages. With 3 bases removed from V and 7 bases from J, the gap between germline ends came to 16 bases. Germline CDR1 reads DFQATT; CDR2 reads SNEGSKA (reference sequence). This CDR3 comprises 14 residues. Primers used in a second PCR of roughly 7 to 12 cycles were a sample-barcoded 5' primer and a J-beta primer mix. MiXCR, applied by TCRdb to the 5' RACE reads, yields one record per CDR3 protein. There are 1 million to 1.2 million distinct CDR3 sequences in the sample; around two fifths occur only once, and approximately 14% lies in the top ten.

The sequenced material came from blood. The gene calls are TRBV20-1 and TRBJ2-1; no clear D. The sequence came from a young man in good health. The DNA for the CDR3 is TGCAGTGCTAGTAACGTAGGACCCGGGAATGAGCAGTTCTTC. This gives the protein CSASNVGPGNEQFF.